These 28 T cell receptor beta chains came from one sample sequenced in a study of T cell responses to AZD1222 COVID-19 vaccine. Measured with immunoSEQ multiplex PCR; TCRdb has only the in-frame clones, and not every one. The data contain 17,000 or so clones, roughly 86% of them singletons. Sequenced here: peripheral blood, sampled 28 days after the second AZD1222 dose. The source is an adult who received the AZD1222 COVID-19 vaccine.

The rearrangement uses TRBV10-3 and TRBJ1-2, with D perhaps matching TRBD1 (6 bases). The germline gives CDR1 ENHRY, CDR2 SYGVKD. V was shortened by 0 bases and J by 7 bases, with 15 bases between the two germline ends. The CDR3 contains 15 residues. This CDR3 is CAISESGAGSIGYTF. In nucleotides, the CDR3 is TGTGCCATCAGTGAGTCGGGGGCGGGTTCTATTGGCTACACCTTC.

This clone was counted between two and nine times. The J gene is TRBJ1-1, the V gene TRBV12-3 or TRBV12-4; D unclear. The CDR3 loop spans 8 amino acids. With 0 bases removed from V and 13 bases from J, the gap between germline ends came to 0 bases. The CDR3 region is CASSLAFF. The CDR3 DNA is TGTGCCAGCAGTTTAGCTTTCTTT.

The gene calls are TRBV7-9 and TRBJ2-3, with D unclear. Germline V gene lookup returns CDR1 SEHNR and CDR2 FQNEAQ (reference sequence). V was clipped by 5 bases and J by 8 bases, with 11 bases between them. The length of the CDR3 is 12 residues. CDR3 sequence: CASSPSAFTQYF. The CDR3 bases are TGTGCCAGCAGCCCCTCGGCCTTTACGCAGTATTTT.

The sample holds one count of this clone. The rearrangement links TRBV7-9 to TRBJ1-2; a weak D match, TRBD1 (5 bases). Germline CDR1 SEHNR, CDR2 FQNEAQ (reference sequence). The germline V and J ends were trimmed by 8 bases and 6 bases, with 16 bases remaining between them. CDR3 length: 13 amino acids. CDR3 sequence: CASVSGLGHGYTF. The CDR3 nucleotides read TGTGCCAGCGTCTCTGGTTTGGGGCATGGCTACACCTTC.

The V call is TRBV2, the J call TRBJ2-7; D is uncertain. Germline lookup yields CDR1 SNHLY and CDR2 FYNNEI. The V end was cut by 9 bases, the J end by 6 bases, with 21 bases between. The CDR3 loop spans 14 amino acids. This CDR3 reads CARSPSSPLPEQYF. As DNA, the CDR3 is TGTGCCAGGAGTCCCAGCAGCCCCCTCCCCGAGCAGTACTTC.

The genes are TRBV2 and TRBJ2-7; perhaps TRBD1 as D (6 bases). The CDR3 runs to 13 residues. Germline V gene lookup returns CDR1 SNHLY and CDR2 FYNNEI. V was trimmed by 11 bases and J by 5 bases, leaving 19 bases between them. The DNA of the CDR3 is TGTGCCTCAGCAGGGGATCTTGTGGACGAGCAGTACGTC. As protein: CASAGDLVDEQYV.

This chain uses TRBV2 with TRBJ1-6, with 8 bases aligning to TRBD1. J gave up 6 bases and V 10 bases, and 11 bases lay outside the gene matches. The CDR3 totals 15 residues. Per the germline V gene, CDR1 is SNHLY and CDR2 is FYNNEI. Written as DNA, the CDR3 is TGTGCCACACAAACCCAGGGGGCGGGTAATTCACCCCTCCACTTT. It codes for CATQTQGAGNSPLHF.

The V call is TRBV11-3, the J call TRBJ2-1; 12 nucleotides agree with TRBD2. CDR1 is SGHNT, CDR2 YENEEA, per germline. The CDR3 loop spans 16 amino acids. Germline trimming cut 1 base from V and 7 bases from J; bases unmatched to any gene: 5. CDR3 coding DNA: TGTGCCAGCAGCTTAGGGGCTAGCGGGAGGGGAAATGAGCAGTTCTTC. It specifies CASSLGASGRGNEQFF. The variable domain in full, with the rest retrieved from reference TRBV11-3 and TRBJ2-1, is EAGVVQSPRYKIIEKKQPVAFWCNPISGHNTLYWYLQNLGQGPELLIRYENEEAVDDSQLPKDRFSAERLKGVDSTLKIQPAELGDSAVYLCASSLGASGRGNEQFFGPGTRLTVL.

This chain uses TRBV6-2 or TRBV6-3 with TRBJ2-6; D is unclear. V lost 6 bases, J lost 1 base, and 7 bases lay in between. The CDR3 extends over 14 amino acids. Per the germline V gene, CDR1 is MNHEY and CDR2 is SVGEGT. The CDR3: CASSLGSGANVLTF. CDR3 bases: TGTGCCAGCAGCCTCGGGTCTGGGGCCAACGTCCTGACTTTC.

The J gene is TRBJ1-2, the V gene TRBV18; D remains ambiguous. The V and J ends lost 3 bases and 7 bases respectively, with 12 bases between them. CDR3 size: 13 residues. Per the germline V gene, CDR1 is KGHSH and CDR2 is LQKENI. For the CDR3, the DNA is TGTGCCAGCTCACCGGTAGGGTGGGGTGGCTACACCTTC. It yields the protein CASSPVGWGGYTF.

The chain recombines TRBV6-4 with TRBJ1-6; 8 nucleotides line up with TRBD1. Germline values: CDR1 MRHNA, CDR2 SNTAGT. The junction had 12 bases not matched to a gene; V was cut back by 0 bases and J by 14 bases. This CDR3 region has 16 residues. CDR3 sequence: CASSDSSGQGISALHF. CDR3 DNA sequence: TGTGCCAGCAGTGACTCGAGTGGACAGGGCATTTCGGCCCTCCACTTT.

The chain has TRBV6-5 and TRBJ2-3; D is unclear. The CDR3 is 16 residues long. The V and J ends lost 2 bases and 1 base respectively, with 13 bases between them. The germline CDR1 and CDR2 sequences are MNHEY and SVGAGI. The CDR3 DNA follows: TGTGCCAGCAGTTACGGATGGCTCGACGGCACAGATACGCAGTATTTT. It specifies CASSYGWLDGTDTQYF.

The rearrangement joins TRBV29-1 to TRBJ2-3, with a possible D match to TRBD2 (6 bases). V shed 0 bases and J shed 6 bases, with 7 bases lying between them. CDR1 is SQVTM, CDR2 ANQGSEA, per germline. The CDR3 extends over 12 amino acids. CDR3 in DNA: TGCAGCGTTGAAGAGGGGGGTGATACGCAGTATTTT. Amino acid sequence: CSVEEGGDTQYF.

This chain connects TRBV7-2 to TRBJ2-5; D remains unclear. Trimming took off 1 base at V and 2 bases at J, with 5 bases between the two ends. Per the germline V gene, CDR1 is SGHTA and CDR2 is FQGNSA. CDR3 length: 13 amino acids. The CDR3 loop is CASSLGRQETQYF. Here the CDR3 DNA reads TGTGCCAGCAGCTTAGGGCGACAAGAGACCCAGTACTTC. The full variable domain, completed using reference TRBV7-2 and TRBJ2-5, is GAGVSQSPSNKVTEKGKDVELRCDPISGHTALYWYRQSLGQGLEFLIYFQGNSAPDKSGLPSDRFSAERTGGSVSTLTIQRTQQEDSAVYLCASSLGRQETQYFGPGTRLLVL.

The J gene is TRBJ1-4, the V gene TRBV6-5; no firm D call. Trimming took off 7 bases at V and 3 bases at J, with 15 bases between the two ends. The CDR3 sequence is 15 residues long. The germline V gene encodes CDR1 MNHEY and CDR2 SVGAGI. The CDR3 nucleotides are TGTGCCAGCACCGGAATCGGGTATCCTAATGAAAAACTGTTTTTT. This encodes CASTGIGYPNEKLFF.

V usage is TRBV25-1 and J usage is TRBJ2-3, with D perhaps matching TRBD2 (6 bases). Trimming took 1 base from V and 5 from J, leaving 13 bases between them. CDR1 is MGHDK and CDR2 is SYGVNS in the germline V gene. The CDR3 has 15 amino acids. CDR3 DNA: TGTGCCAGCAGTGAATGGGGTAGCGGAGGAGATACGCAGTATTTT. Its protein product is CASSEWGSGGDTQYF.

In DNA, the CDR3 is TGTGCCAGCACCCCTCTAGGGGTGGACACAGATACGCAGTATTTT. Residues: CASTPLGVDTDTQYF. J is TRBJ2-3 and V is TRBV6-2 or TRBV6-3; perhaps TRBD1 as D (5 bases). The V end lost 7 bases, the J end lost 2 bases, and 16 bases lay between the germline ends. Germline lookup yields CDR1 MNHEY and CDR2 SVGEGT. There are 15 residues in the CDR3.

The chain couples TRBV27 to TRBJ2-2; 9 nucleotides align to TRBD2. Germline V CDR1 and CDR2: MNHEY, SMNVEV (reference sequence). This CDR3 region has 16 residues. V lost 5 bases and J lost 3; bases outside the gene matches: 7. The CDR3 nucleotides are TGTGCCAGCAGTCCGCGGGGGGGCCGTCACACCGGGGAGCTGTTTTTT. Its protein product is CASSPRGGRHTGELFF.

V gene TRBV2 combines with J gene TRBJ2-7, with 8 bases aligning to TRBD2. The V segment lost 7 bases and the J segment 12 bases; nucleotides outside the gene matches: 20. Germline loops: CDR1 SNHLY, CDR2 FYNNEI. The CDR3 is 15 amino acids. The CDR3 coding sequence is TGTGCCAGCAAGTCGGGAGTAGCGGGGTTATCGGGATGGTACGTC. Residues: CASKSGVAGLSGWYV.

This clone showed up just once. The chain links TRBV29-1 to TRBJ2-5, with 8 bases lining up with TRBD1. The germline CDR1 and CDR2 sequences are SQVTM and ANQGSEA. V lost 6 bases, J lost 4 bases, and 1 base stayed unmatched. CDR3 length: 11 residues. CDR3 amino acids: CSVGQGETQYF. In nucleotides, the CDR3 is TGCAGCGTCGGACAGGGAGAGACCCAGTACTTC.

The chain has TRBV27 and TRBJ1-1, with D hard to call. This CDR3 is built from 13 residues. Germline V CDR1 and CDR2: MNHEY, SMNVEV (reference sequence). V lost 7 bases, J lost 0 bases, and 9 bases lay in between. CDR3 DNA: TGTGCCAGCATGAGCCGGATGAACACTGAAGCTTTCTTT. Amino acids: CASMSRMNTEAFF.

The rearrangement links TRBV5-1 to TRBJ2-4; 9 positions match TRBD1. The trim removed 4 bases at V and 6 bases at J, leaving 11 bases unmatched. This CDR3 comprises 16 residues. Per germline, CDR1 SGHRS and CDR2 YFSETQ. The CDR3 is CASSVGLTGGINIQYF. The CDR3 nucleotides are TGCGCCAGCAGCGTAGGGCTGACAGGGGGTATAAACATTCAGTACTTC.

V gene TRBV5-1 combines with J gene TRBJ1-4; D ambiguous. Trimming removed 1 base at V and 7 bases at J, with 14 bases between. CDR1 and CDR2 (germline): SGHRS, YFSETQ. The CDR3 has 15 residues. CDR3 sequence reads: CASSLSILGAEKLFF. CDR3 nucleotides: TGCGCCAGCAGCTTGAGTATTCTTGGTGCTGAAAAACTGTTTTTT.

V usage is TRBV18 and J usage is TRBJ2-1, with D perhaps TRBD1 (5 bases). The ends were cut back, 0 bases at V and 5 bases at J, with 11 bases in the middle. The CDR3 runs 15 residues. Germline CDR1 is KGHSH and CDR2 is LQKENI. DNA of the CDR3: TGTGCCAGCTCACCACCGGTAGGGGCTAACAATGAGCAGTTCTTC. It yields the protein CASSPPVGANNEQFF.

The chain joins TRBV5-1 to TRBJ2-1, with 7 bases matching TRBD1. Germline CDR1 reads SGHRS; CDR2 reads YFSETQ. This CDR3 contains 16 residues. V trimming: 4 bases; J trimming: 4 bases; junction bases outside the gene matches: 11. CDR3: CASSVSGTAIYNEQFF. DNA of the CDR3: TGCGCCAGCAGCGTCTCCGGGACAGCGATTTACAATGAGCAGTTCTTC. Looking up the rest from reference TRBV5-1 and TRBJ2-1 gives the full variable domain: KAGVTQTPRYLIKTRGQQVTLSCSPISGHRSVSWYQQTPGQGLQFLFEYFSETQRNKGNFPGRFSGRQFSNSRSEMNVSTLELGDSALYLCASSVSGTAIYNEQFFGPGTRLTVL.

The rearrangement uses TRBV6-6 and TRBJ2-3, with D possibly TRBD2 on 5 matching bases. In germline, CDR1 is MNHNY, CDR2 SVGAGI (reference sequence). The CDR3 is made up of 12 amino acids. V lost 6 bases and J 6 bases, leaving 10 bases between the germline ends. The CDR3 DNA sequence: TGTGCCAGCAGCCCGACTACTGATACGCAGTATTTT. This encodes CASSPTTDTQYF.

This clone was observed a single time. This sequence joins TRBV4-2 and TRBJ1-1; D ambiguous. The length of the CDR3 is 15 residues. V lost 4 bases and J 3 bases, leaving 15 bases between the germline ends. The germline CDR1 and CDR2 sequences are LGHNA and YNFKEQ. The CDR3 is CASSPSEGGDTEAFF. The DNA for the CDR3 is TGTGCCAGCAGCCCCTCCGAGGGTGGGGACACTGAAGCTTTCTTT.

The chain links TRBV29-1 to TRBJ2-3; possibly TRBD1 for D (5 bases). This CDR3 is built from 15 residues. V gave up 4 bases and J gave up 4 bases, with 18 bases separating them. The germline V gene encodes CDR1 SQVTM and CDR2 ANQGSEA. The CDR3 DNA is TGCAGCGTTGGCGATGGCGGACACATAGCAGATACGCAGTATTTT. Protein: CSVGDGGHIADTQYF.